The TCR beta chain under discussion was sequenced for a study of CD8 T cells in ankylosing spondylitis. As regards this clonotype: The antigen is undetermined.

Quantitative barcoded 5'-RACE was used to prepare TCR beta libraries. TCRdb ran MiXCR on the 5' RACE reads and lists one entry per CDR3 protein. Of roughly 150,000 distinct CDR3 sequences detected, just over 9.5% appear once; the ten largest clones hold more than 13%. The ends were cut back, 6 bases at V and 3 bases at J, with 20 bases in the middle. Germline V gene lookup returns CDR1 MNHNS and CDR2 SASEGT. This CDR3 has 16 residues. Study observations and caveats: Ankylosing spondylitis blood appeared to be characterized by a TCR beta motif of eight or nine highly homologous variants. Reportedly, disease-linked clones are significantly enriched in ankylosing spondylitis patients' matched synovial fluid.

The receptor comes from a female donor with ankylosing spondylitis or in good health (not recorded which). The chain combines TRBV6-1 with TRBJ2-5; possibly TRBD2 for D (6 bases). The sequencing sample was made of blood, either unsorted or a sorted T cell fraction (not recorded which). The CDR3 DNA sequence: TGTGCCAGCAGGCCTTCGACTAGTCCCAGCGAAGAGACCCAGTACTTC. The encoded protein is CASRPSTSPSEETQYF.